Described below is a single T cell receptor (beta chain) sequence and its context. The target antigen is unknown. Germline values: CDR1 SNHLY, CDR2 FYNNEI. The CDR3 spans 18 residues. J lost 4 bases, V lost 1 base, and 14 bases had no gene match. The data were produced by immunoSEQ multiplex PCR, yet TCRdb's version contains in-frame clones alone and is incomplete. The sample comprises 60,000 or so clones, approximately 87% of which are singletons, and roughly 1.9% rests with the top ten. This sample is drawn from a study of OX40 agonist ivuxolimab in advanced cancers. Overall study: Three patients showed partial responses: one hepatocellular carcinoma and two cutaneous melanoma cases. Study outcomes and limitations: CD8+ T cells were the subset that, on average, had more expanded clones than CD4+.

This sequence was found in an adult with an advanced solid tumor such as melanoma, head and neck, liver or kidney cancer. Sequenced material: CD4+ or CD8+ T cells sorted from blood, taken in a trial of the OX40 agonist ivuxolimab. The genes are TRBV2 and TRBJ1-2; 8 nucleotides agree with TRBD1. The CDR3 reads CASSEGAPGTGLGYGYTF. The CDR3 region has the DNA TGTGCCAGCAGTGAAGGGGCCCCCGGGACAGGCCTAGGCTATGGCTACACCTTC.